This is a list of T cell receptor beta chains from one sample in a study of blood T cells in healthy people across ages. Each CDR3 protein is one row after TCRdb ran MiXCR on the 5' RACE reads. The table has about a million distinct CDR3 sequences, around 48% seen once. The sequenced sample was blood. The receptor source for this set is a man aged 25-45 years in good health. Both conserved end residues are part of each CDR3. The order of the fields is clone size, J gene, V gene, D gene, CDR3 DNA, CDR3 protein. The D gene is left open where the match is weak. The size entry is marked missing in some rows and otherwise reads once, few, many or a size class.

>many|TRBJ2-7|TRBV5-1|.
TGCGCCAGCAGCTTGGAACTAGCCTCCTCCTACGAGCAGTACTTC
CASSLELASSYEQYF
>.|TRBJ1-2|TRBV13|.
TGTGCCAGCAGCTTAGCCCCGGGTAAGGGCGGCTACACCTTC
CASSLAPGKGGYTF
>.|TRBJ2-7|TRBV28|TRBD2
TGTGCCAGCAGTTTCTCTCTCGGGGGGGTTTACGAGCAGTACTTC
CASSFSLGGVYEQYF
>.|TRBJ2-3|TRBV20-1|TRBD2
TGCAGTGCTAGAGCTGGGACTAGCGGGGGGAGGACAGATACGCAGTATTTT
CSARAGTSGGRTDTQYF
>.|TRBJ1-1|TRBV7-9|.
TGTGCCAGCAGCTTAGGCACCTACAGTGCGATCACTGAAGCTTTCTTT
CASSLGTYSAITEAFF
>.|TRBJ2-1|TRBV11-2|TRBD2
TGTGCCAGCAGGCGGGTGACTAGCGGACGATACAATGAGCAGTTCTTC
CASRRVTSGRYNEQFF
>.|TRBJ2-7|TRBV12-3/TRBV12-4|TRBD1
TGTGCCAGCAGTGGGGGACAGCTCGACGAGCAGTACTTC
CASSGGQLDEQYF
>few|TRBJ2-3|TRBV4-2|.
TGTGCCAGCAGCCAAGTTGGCGCGTTCACAGATACGCAGTATTTT
CASSQVGAFTDTQYF
>.|TRBJ2-3|TRBV2|.
TGTGCCAGCAGTGAAGCAGGTGCGAGGAACTCAGATACGCAGTATTTT
CASSEAGARNSDTQYF
>.|TRBJ2-7|TRBV29-1|.
TGCAGCGCCCGCCCGGGCGGGACAGCCTCCTACGAGCAGTACTTC
CSARPGGTASYEQYF
>.|TRBJ2-3|TRBV21-1|.
TGTGCCACCGAAGACCGGGACAGGGTGCCAGATACGCAGTATTTT
CATEDRDRVPDTQYF
>.|TRBJ2-7|TRBV10-3|.
TGTGCCATCAGTGAGTTACCCTACGAGCAGTACTTC
CAISELPYEQYF
>few|TRBJ2-3|TRBV6-2/TRBV6-3|TRBD2
TGTGCCAGCACCGAAGGGAGCGGGGCTTCCACAGATACGCAGTATTTT
CASTEGSGASTDTQYF
>many|TRBJ2-7|TRBV6-5|.
TGTGCCAGCAGTTCAGCCCTCGAGCAGTACTTC
CASSSALEQYF
>few|TRBJ2-4|TRBV20-1|TRBD2
TGCAGTGCTAGGAATAGCGGGGGGAGTCAAAACATTCAGTACTTC
CSARNSGGSQNIQYF
>once|TRBJ2-3|TRBV6-4|TRBD1
TGTGCCAGCAGTCGCGCGCTATCAGGGGGCGATACGCAGTATTTT
CASSRALSGGDTQYF
>.|TRBJ2-7|TRBV5-1|TRBD2
TGCGCCAGCAGCTTGGAGGCGGGGGGAATCTACGAGCAGTACTTC
CASSLEAGGIYEQYF
>.|TRBJ2-5|TRBV20-1|.
TGCAGTGCTAGACCGGCGGGACTCTCGTACCAAGAGACCCAGTACTTC
CSARPAGLSYQETQYF
>few|TRBJ1-5|TRBV7-2|.
TGTGCCAGCAGCTTAGGGGTCCCGAATCAGCCCCAGCATTTT
CASSLGVPNQPQHF
>.|TRBJ2-7|TRBV20-1|.
TGCAGTGCTAGAGATCCCCACCATCCGAGCGAGCAGTACTTC
CSARDPHHPSEQYF
>.|TRBJ1-1|TRBV7-3|.
TGTGCCAGCAGCCTCTTAGGTGGGTACACTGAAGCTTTCTTT
CASSLLGGYTEAFF
>.|TRBJ2-7|TRBV12-3/TRBV12-4|TRBD1
TGTGCCAGCAGTCGGGACAGGACTCTATCCTACGAGCAGTACTTC
CASSRDRTLSYEQYF
>few|TRBJ1-1|TRBV12-3/TRBV12-4|.
TGTGCCAGCATACATAGGGGGGAAACTGAAGCTTTCTTT
CASIHRGETEAFF
>few|TRBJ2-5|TRBV19|.
TGTGCCAGTAGTATAGGAGGGATGGAGACCCAGTACTTC
CASSIGGMETQYF
>.|TRBJ2-5|TRBV30|.
TGTGCCTGGAGTGTACGGCAGCAAGAGACCCAGTACTTC
CAWSVRQQETQYF
>.|TRBJ2-2|TRBV12-3/TRBV12-4|TRBD2
TGTGCCAGCAGTCCGCGGACTAGCGGGGTTAAAAAGGCCGGGGAGCTGTTTTTT
CASSPRTSGVKKAGELFF
>.|TRBJ1-2|TRBV2|TRBD1
TGTGCCAGCAGTGAATGGTACAGGGGAGAGAATGGCTACACCTTC
CASSEWYRGENGYTF
>.|TRBJ1-5|TRBV7-9|.
TGTGCCAGCAGCTTTCCGGGTAGCAATCAGCCCCAGCATTTT
CASSFPGSNQPQHF
>.|TRBJ2-3|TRBV14|.
TGTGCCAGCAGTTCTATTCTTTCAGATACGCAGTATTTT
CASSSILSDTQYF
>.|TRBJ1-5|TRBV2|.
TGTGCCCTTCGGGTTGGCGCGGGTCAGCCCCAGCATTTT
CALRVGAGQPQHF
>.|TRBJ2-7|TRBV12-3/TRBV12-4|TRBD2
TGCGCCAGCAGTTCTGGGACTAGCGGACGGTACCACTACGAGCAGTACTTC
CASSSGTSGRYHYEQYF
>.|TRBJ2-7|TRBV20-1|.
TGCAGTGCTAGAGAGGGGGGTTCCTACGAGCAGTACTTC
CSAREGGSYEQYF
>many|TRBJ2-1|TRBV25-1|.
TGTGCCAGCAGTGATGACGGACGCTCCTACAATGAGCAGTTCTTC
CASSDDGRSYNEQFF
>.|TRBJ2-5|TRBV4-3|TRBD1
TGCGCCAGCAGCAGGCGACAGGGTATCGATGAGCAGTACTTC
CASSRRQGIDEQYF
>once|TRBJ2-5|TRBV7-2|.
TGTGCCAGCAGCTTCCGTCCTCAATCTGAGCAGTACTTC
CASSFRPQSEQYF
>few|TRBJ1-4|TRBV5-1|.
TGCGCCAGCAGCTTGGGACAGGAATATGAAAAACTGTTTTTT
CASSLGQEYEKLFF
>.|TRBJ2-3|TRBV20-1|.
TGCAGTGGGGTTGTGTTGGGGGGCCTTAGCACAGATACGCAGTATTTT
CSGVVLGGLSTDTQYF
>.|TRBJ1-1|TRBV7-9|.
TGTGCCAGCAGCTTAGCGCATGGGGGTACTGAAGCTTTCTTT
CASSLAHGGTEAFF
>few|TRBJ1-5|TRBV6-2/TRBV6-3|.
TGTGCCAGCAGCTACACGACGGGCAGGAACTATCAGCCCCAGCATTTT
CASSYTTGRNYQPQHF